The present entry profiles one T cell receptor beta chain with its context. This entry is derived from a study of T cells in women clearing cervical HPV infection. Study as a whole: Control women cleared a single incident HPV16 infection within 12 months. Controls gave blood once infection was undetectable; cases at lesion identification.

Libraries were prepared by immunoSEQ multiplex PCR; TCRdb keeps only in-frame clonotypes and omits some of them. The sample totals under 50,000 clones. This receptor was taken from a woman between 18 and 69 years old with a cervical HPV16 infection that either progressed to CIN3+ or cleared (not recorded which). The specimen was blood buffy coat.

The CDR3 spells CASSLDRDDYTF. Partial CDR3 DNA: TGTGCCAGCTCACTAGACAGGGACGAC. The V and J genes are TRBV18 and TRBJ1-2, with TRBD1 identical over 7 bases. The observed sequence ends 3 residues before the CDR3 terminus, with the missing tail filled in from the germline J gene. This CDR3 is built from 12 residues. Germline V lookup: CDR1 KGHSH, CDR2 LQKENI.